Described below is a single TCR beta chain sequence and its context. The data derive from a study of shared clonotypes between healthy human individuals. This was a deep-level run. The table came from immunoSEQ multiplex PCR; TCRdb's copy has only in-frame clones and leaves some out. The sample yields about 1.5 million clones, nearly 99% seen once. Germline assignment: CDR1 SGHTS and CDR2 YDEGEE. The CDR3 totals 15 residues. Trimming took 6 bases from V and 4 from J, leaving 17 bases between them. CD45RA+ naive and CD45RA-negative memory subsets were separated from CD4+ cells. The sample consisted of naive CD4+ T cells sorted from blood. Subset of the sample: CD45RA+ positively selected. The receptor comes from a young man in good health. The chain employs TRBV5-8 and TRBJ1-5; D is perhaps TRBD1 (6 bases). The CDR3 sequence is CASTIRGGTNQPQHF. The CDR3 coding sequence is TGTGCCAGCACCATCCGGGGGGGGACAAATCAGCCCCAGCATTTT.